The next 21 T cell receptor beta chains were all read from a single sample in a study of beta chain features in type 1 diabetes. The study's findings and limits: TCRB CDR3s were moderately but significantly shorter in Type 1 diabetes patients in all four CD4+ subsets.

Since all of the isolated RNA was reverse transcribed, expressed TCRB transcripts were what got sequenced. Clones were sequenced by immunoSEQ multiplex PCR, and TCRdb holds only the in-frame ones, with some missing. The table records nearly 350,000 clones, 9.3% of them present only once. These receptors have no identified antigens. Sequencing was performed on central memory CD4+ T cells from blood. The source of these receptors is a man younger than 45 with type 1 diabetes.

The chain recombines TRBV29-1 with TRBJ2-3; possible D gene TRBD2, 6 bases. Between the trimmed V and J ends, which lost 3 bases and 4 bases, there was a span of 11 bases. Per germline, CDR1 SQVTM and CDR2 ANQGSEA. The CDR3 spans 13 residues. CDR3 nucleotide sequence: TGCAGCGTTGAGGGCGGGGTATCAGATACGCAGTATTTT. Translation: CSVEGGVSDTQYF.

In this sample, this clone turned up a few times. The chain has TRBV18 and TRBJ2-2, with D maybe TRBD1 (6 bases). The CDR3 is 16 amino acids. Germline V CDR1 and CDR2: KGHSH, LQKENI. The V gene lost 2 bases and the J gene lost 6 bases, with 16 bases spanning the gap. This chain's CDR3 is CASSPSGQGQAGELFF. In DNA, the CDR3 is TGTGCCAGCTCACCATCCGGCCAGGGACAAGCCGGGGAGCTGTTTTTT.

Remarks on this clone: Other DNA sequences within the sample encode an identical CDR3. This rearrangement joins TRBV7-2 to TRBJ2-3; TRBD2 might be the D (6 bases). The V gene lost 3 bases and the J gene lost 2 bases, with 9 bases spanning the gap. The germline V gene encodes CDR1 SGHTA and CDR2 FQGNSA. The CDR3 is 14 amino acids. CDR3 sequence reads: CASSLGLLTDTQYF. The CDR3 coding sequence is TGTGCCAGCAGCTTGGGACTTCTCACAGATACGCAGTATTTT.

This clone was detected ten times or more. The gene calls are TRBV18 and TRBJ1-4, with D uncertain. The CDR3 length is 13 residues. In germline, CDR1 is KGHSH, CDR2 LQKENI. Deletions cut 3 bases from V and 1 base from J, with 3 bases between. This CDR3 reads CASSPLTNEKLFF. CDR3 DNA: TGTGCCAGCTCACCTTTAACTAATGAAAAACTGTTTTTT. Variable domain in full (rest from reference TRBV18 and TRBJ1-4): NAGVMQNPRHLVRRRGQEARLRCSPMKGHSHVYWYRQLPEEGLKFMVYLQKENIIDESGMPKERFSAEFPKEGPSILRIQQVVRGDSAAYFCASSPLTNEKLFFGSGTQLSVL.

The sample holds a few counts of this clone. The final CDR3 position lacks the conserved phenylalanine or tryptophan, pointing to a likely read error. No DNA is shown, since the ends of the CDR3 on it are uncertain; the CDR3 is the one TCRdb lists. CDR3 residues: CASRQTVEVDG. The V gene is TRBV23-1, the J gene TRBJ1-1; the DNA was not used to check the table's D call, TRBD1. TRBV23-1 is an ORF; its function is uncertain. The CDR3 length equals 11 residues, ends included.

This clone came up a few times. The chain uses TRBV10-3 and TRBJ2-7; 9 bases line up with TRBD1. The CDR3 runs to 14 residues. V lost 10 bases to trimming and J lost 2 bases; unmatched junction nucleotides: 9. Germline CDR1 and CDR2: ENHRY and SYGVKD. The CDR3: CASQMGTGPYEQYF. The CDR3 DNA is TGTGCCAGCCAAATGGGGACAGGGCCCTACGAGCAGTACTTC.

This clone appeared many times. The CDR3 nucleotides are TGTGCCAGTTGTCGAGGCAGCTCCTACGAGCAGTACTTC. It is translated as CASCRGSSYEQYF. The chain carries TRBV6-6 and TRBJ2-7; D is unclear. The V end lost 9 bases, the J end lost 0 bases, and 12 bases lay between the germline ends. The CDR3 length is 13 residues. Germline V gives CDR1 MNHNY, CDR2 SVGAGI (reference sequence).

This clone was observed many times. This sequence joins TRBV20-1 and TRBJ2-7; 7 bases are a match to TRBD1. This CDR3 comprises 10 residues. CDR1 and CDR2 (germline): DFQATT, SNEGSKA (reference sequence). V lost 6 bases and J lost 7; bases outside the gene matches: 3. The CDR3 reads CSAWGQEQYF. As DNA, the CDR3 is TGCAGTGCATGGGGACAGGAGCAGTACTTC.

The CDR3 region has the DNA TGTGCCAGCAGCTTAGCAGCCGGGACAGGGGGCTACGAGCAGTACTTC. Translation: CASSLAAGTGGYEQYF. The chain links TRBV11-2 to TRBJ2-7; 11 bases map to TRBD1. Germline CDR1 reads SGHAT; CDR2 reads FQNNGV. V lost 1 base, J lost 3 bases, and 5 bases stayed unmatched. The CDR3 has 16 residues.

The CDR3 is CASPGKGGQETQYF. The CDR3, as DNA: TGTGCCAGCCCCGGTAAGGGGGGGCAAGAGACCCAGTACTTC. The gene calls are TRBV2 and TRBJ2-5, with a weak D call TRBD2 (7 bases). CDR3 length: 14 residues. Germline-derived CDR1 and CDR2 are SNHLY and FYNNEI. V lost 8 bases and J 2 bases, leaving 15 bases between the germline ends.

The CDR3 protein is CASSPQTPYEQYF. CDR3 in DNA: TGCGCCAGCAGCCCTCAGACCCCTTACGAGCAGTACTTC. The chain has TRBV5-1 and TRBJ2-7; D unclear. V was pared by 4 bases and J by 4 bases, with 12 bases between. Germline values: CDR1 SGHRS, CDR2 YFSETQ. The CDR3 loop spans 13 amino acids.

V usage is TRBV11-2 and J usage is TRBJ2-3; D possibly uses TRBD1 or TRBD2 (6 bases each). Germline-derived CDR1 and CDR2 are SGHAT and FQNNGV. Deletions cut 2 bases from V and 6 bases from J, with 9 bases between. The CDR3 is 13 residues long. The DNA for the CDR3 is TGTGCCAGCAGCTTAAGGAGGGGGGATACGCAGTATTTT. This translates into CASSLRRGDTQYF.

The chain has TRBV6-6 and TRBJ1-4; a weak D match, TRBD1 (5 bases). The V gene lost 8 bases and the J gene lost 7 bases, with 20 bases spanning the gap. CDR1 is MNHNY, CDR2 SVGAGI, per germline (reference sequence). This CDR3 is built from 15 residues. CDR3 region: CASRNLGGEGEKLFF. The DNA for the CDR3 is TGTGCCAGCCGAAATCTAGGAGGGGAAGGTGAAAAACTGTTTTTT.

This clone came up a few times. The rearrangement links TRBV29-1 to TRBJ2-2, with 11 bases lining up with TRBD1. Germline lookup yields CDR1 SQVTM and CDR2 ANQGSEA. Losses at the gene ends were 6 bases for V and 5 bases for J; bases not matched to a gene: 5. The CDR3 extends over 14 amino acids. The CDR3 here is CSVAGQGGTGELFF. CDR3 DNA: TGCAGCGTCGCGGGACAGGGGGGGACCGGGGAGCTGTTTTTT.

The DNA of the CDR3 is TGTGCCAGCAGTCCCCCGACGGGGACCGGGGAGCTGTTTTTT. Translated: CASSPPTGTGELFF. This chain uses TRBV25-1 with TRBJ2-2, with D perhaps matching TRBD2 (5 bases). V lost 5 bases and J lost 5, with 12 bases in between. This CDR3 spans 14 amino acids. CDR1 and CDR2 from the germline V gene are MGHDK and SYGVNS.

The rearrangement uses TRBV4-3 and TRBJ2-7, with D possibly being TRBD2 (6 bases). The CDR3 is 16 residues long. Trimming took 0 bases from V and 7 from J, leaving 19 bases between them. Germline assignment: CDR1 LGHNA and CDR2 YSLEER. The CDR3 reads CASSQDPILASGEQYF. The CDR3 DNA follows: TGCGCCAGCAGCCAAGATCCGATACTAGCTTCGGGGGAGCAGTACTTC.

The sample holds one count of this clone. The gene calls are TRBV28 and TRBJ2-5; D gene ambiguous. Trimming shortened V by 8 bases and J by 3 bases, and 13 bases separated the two germline ends. CDR1 is MDHEN, CDR2 SYDVKM, per germline. This CDR3 comprises 13 residues. The CDR3 DNA sequence: TGTGCCAGCTCGACGGTGTTAGAAGAGACCCAGTACTTC. Translating it yields CASSTVLEETQYF.

This clone was detected a few times. This chain connects TRBV5-1 to TRBJ2-7, with D possibly matching TRBD1 (5 bases). Germline loops: CDR1 SGHRS, CDR2 YFSETQ. V dropped 7 bases and J dropped 5 bases, with 19 bases sitting between them. The CDR3 runs to 14 residues. The CDR3 sequence: CASVPHPGNDEQYF. DNA of the CDR3: TGCGCCAGCGTTCCACATCCAGGGAACGACGAGCAGTACTTC.

The chain links TRBV6-1 to TRBJ2-3, with TRBD2 matching over 9 bases. The CDR3 extends over 16 amino acids. Germline V lookup: CDR1 MNHNS, CDR2 SASEGT. The V gene end was trimmed by 4 bases and the J gene end by 2 bases; junction bases not matched to a gene: 7. The CDR3 sequence: CASSGRAGGTTDTQYF. CDR3 coding DNA: TGTGCCAGCAGTGGTAGAGCGGGGGGCACCACAGATACGCAGTATTTT.

The chain employs TRBV11-3 and TRBJ2-1, with 15 bases matching TRBD2. After removal of 5 bases from V and 0 bases from J, the junction contained 8 bases not matched to a gene. Germline-derived CDR1 and CDR2 are SGHNT and YENEEA. The CDR3 runs 19 residues. The chain's CDR3 is CASSPGTSGGRSSYNEQFF. The CDR3 DNA reads TGTGCCAGCAGCCCCGGGACTAGCGGGGGGCGTAGCTCCTACAATGAGCAGTTCTTC.

This clone was observed a few times. The CDR3 region has the DNA TGTGCCACCAGCGAAGGGGGTGGAAAAAACATTCAGTACTTC. Encoded protein: CATSEGGGKNIQYF. The chain joins TRBV15 to TRBJ2-4; perhaps TRBD1 as D (6 bases). CDR3 size: 14 residues. CDR1 and CDR2 (germline): LNHNV, YYDKDF (reference sequence). Trimming removed 5 bases at V and 4 bases at J, with 12 bases between. The full variable domain, with the rest looked up from reference TRBV15 and TRBJ2-4, is DAMVIQNPRYQVTQFGKPVTLSCSQTLNHNVMYWYQQKSSQAPKLLFHYYDKDFNNEADTPDNFQSRRPNTSFCFLDIRSPGLGDTAMYLCATSEGGGKNIQYFGAGTRLSVL.